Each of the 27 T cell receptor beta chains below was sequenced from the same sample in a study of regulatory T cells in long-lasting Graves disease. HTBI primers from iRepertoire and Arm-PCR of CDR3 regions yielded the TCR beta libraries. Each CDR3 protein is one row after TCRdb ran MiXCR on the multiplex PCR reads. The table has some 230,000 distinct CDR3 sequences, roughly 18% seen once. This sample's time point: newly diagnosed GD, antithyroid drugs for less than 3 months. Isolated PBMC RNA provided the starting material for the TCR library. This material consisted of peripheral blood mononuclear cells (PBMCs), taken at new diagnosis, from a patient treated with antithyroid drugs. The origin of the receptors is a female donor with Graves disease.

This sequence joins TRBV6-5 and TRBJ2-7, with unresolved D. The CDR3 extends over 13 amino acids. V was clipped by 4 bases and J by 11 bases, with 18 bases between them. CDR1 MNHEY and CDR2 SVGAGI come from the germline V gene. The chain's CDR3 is CASSSPMGKEEYF. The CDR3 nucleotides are TGTGCCAGCAGTTCCCCCATGGGGAAAGAGGAGTACTTC.

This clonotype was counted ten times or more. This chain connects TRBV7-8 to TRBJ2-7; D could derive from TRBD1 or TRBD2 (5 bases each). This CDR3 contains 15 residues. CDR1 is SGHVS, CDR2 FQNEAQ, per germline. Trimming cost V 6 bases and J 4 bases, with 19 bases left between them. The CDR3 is CASSSTGTPVYEQYF. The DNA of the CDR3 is TGTGCCAGCAGTTCGACCGGGACGCCAGTTTACGAGCAGTACTTC.

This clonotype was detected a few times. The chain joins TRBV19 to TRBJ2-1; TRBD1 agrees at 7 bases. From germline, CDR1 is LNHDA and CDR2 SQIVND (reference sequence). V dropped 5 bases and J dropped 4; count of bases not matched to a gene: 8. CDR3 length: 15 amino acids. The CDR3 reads CASSFSGQRYNEQFF. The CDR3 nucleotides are TGTGCCAGTAGTTTTTCGGGACAGAGATACAATGAGCAGTTCTTC.

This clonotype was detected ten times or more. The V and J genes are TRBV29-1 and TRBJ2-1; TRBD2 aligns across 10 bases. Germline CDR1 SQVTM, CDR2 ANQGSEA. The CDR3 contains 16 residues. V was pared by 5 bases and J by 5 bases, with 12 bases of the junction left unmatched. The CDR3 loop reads CSVPPPTSGQNNEQFF. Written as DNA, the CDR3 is TGCAGCGTTCCTCCTCCGACTAGCGGGCAAAACAATGAGCAGTTCTTC.

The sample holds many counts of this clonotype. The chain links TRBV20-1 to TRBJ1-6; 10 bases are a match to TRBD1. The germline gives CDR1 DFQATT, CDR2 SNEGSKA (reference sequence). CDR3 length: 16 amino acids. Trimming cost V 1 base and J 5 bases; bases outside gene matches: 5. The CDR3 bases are TGCAGTGCTAGAGTCGCCGGGACAGGGGATAATTCACCCCTCCACTTT. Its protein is CSARVAGTGDNSPLHF.

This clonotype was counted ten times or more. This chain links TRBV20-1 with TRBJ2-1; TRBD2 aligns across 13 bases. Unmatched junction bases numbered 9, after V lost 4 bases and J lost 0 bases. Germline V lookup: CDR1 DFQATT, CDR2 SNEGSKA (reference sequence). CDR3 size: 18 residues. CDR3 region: CSAIPTSGRSYSYNEQFF. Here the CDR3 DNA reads TGCAGTGCTATCCCGACTAGCGGGAGGTCCTACTCCTACAATGAGCAGTTCTTC.

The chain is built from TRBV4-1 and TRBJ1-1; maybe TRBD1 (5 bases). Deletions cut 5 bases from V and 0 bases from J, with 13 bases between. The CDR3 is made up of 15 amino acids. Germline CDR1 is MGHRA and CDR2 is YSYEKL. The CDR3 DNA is TGCGCCAGCAGCGCAAGCCTGGGGCTGAACACTGAAGCTTTCTTT. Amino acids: CASSASLGLNTEAFF.

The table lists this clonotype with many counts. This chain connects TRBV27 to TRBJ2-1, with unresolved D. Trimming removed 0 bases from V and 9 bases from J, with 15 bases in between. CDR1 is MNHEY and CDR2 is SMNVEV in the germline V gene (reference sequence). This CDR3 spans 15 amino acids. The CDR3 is CASSLSFEVASEQFF. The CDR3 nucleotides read TGTGCCAGCAGTTTATCATTCGAAGTAGCTTCTGAGCAGTTCTTC.

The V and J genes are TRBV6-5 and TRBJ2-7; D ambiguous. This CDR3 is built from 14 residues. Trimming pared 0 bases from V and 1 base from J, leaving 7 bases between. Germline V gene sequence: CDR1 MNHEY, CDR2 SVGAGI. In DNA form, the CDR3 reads TGTGCCAGCAGTTACTCGGCCGGTTCCTACGAGCAGTACTTC. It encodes CASSYSAGSYEQYF.

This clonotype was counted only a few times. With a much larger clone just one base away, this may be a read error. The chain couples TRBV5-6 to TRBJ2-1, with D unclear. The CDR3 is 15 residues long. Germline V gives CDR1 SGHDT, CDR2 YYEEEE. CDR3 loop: CASSLVPSSYNEQLF. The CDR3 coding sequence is TGTGCCAGCAGCTTGGTCCCCAGCTCCTACAATGAGCAGCTCTTC.

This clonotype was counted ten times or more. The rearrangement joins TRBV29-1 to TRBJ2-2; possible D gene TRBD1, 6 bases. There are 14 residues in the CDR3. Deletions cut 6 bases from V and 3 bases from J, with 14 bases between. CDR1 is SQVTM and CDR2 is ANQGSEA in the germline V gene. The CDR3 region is CSVDRRRDTGELFF. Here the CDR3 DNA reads TGCAGCGTCGACAGGCGACGGGACACCGGGGAGCTGTTTTTT.

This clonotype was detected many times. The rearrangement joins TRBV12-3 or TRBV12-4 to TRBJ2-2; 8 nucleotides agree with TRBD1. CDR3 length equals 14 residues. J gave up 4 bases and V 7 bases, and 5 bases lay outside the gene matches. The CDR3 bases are TGTGCCAGCACCCAGGGGGCGCTCACCGGGGAGCTGTTTTTT. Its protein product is CASTQGALTGELFF.

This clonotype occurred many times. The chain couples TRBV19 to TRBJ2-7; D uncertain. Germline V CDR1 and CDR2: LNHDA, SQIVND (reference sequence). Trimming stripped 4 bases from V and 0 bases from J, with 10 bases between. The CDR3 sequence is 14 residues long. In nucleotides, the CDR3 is TGTGCCAGTAGTAGAGTTTTAAGCTCCTACGAGCAGTACTTC. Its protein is CASSRVLSSYEQYF.

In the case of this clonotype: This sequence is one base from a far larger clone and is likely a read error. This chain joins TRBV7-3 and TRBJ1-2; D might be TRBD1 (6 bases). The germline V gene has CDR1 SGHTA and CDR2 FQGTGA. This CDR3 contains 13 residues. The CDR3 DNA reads TGTGCCGGCAGCTTCGCAGGGGCGAGGAGCTACACCTTC. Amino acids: CAGSFAGARSYTF.

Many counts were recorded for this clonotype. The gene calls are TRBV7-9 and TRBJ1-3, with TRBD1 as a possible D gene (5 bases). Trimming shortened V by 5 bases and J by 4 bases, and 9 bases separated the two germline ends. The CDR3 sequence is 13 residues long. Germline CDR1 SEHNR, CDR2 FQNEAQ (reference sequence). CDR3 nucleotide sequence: TGTGCCAGCAGCCGGGACTCCGGAAACACCATATATTTT. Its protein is CASSRDSGNTIYF.

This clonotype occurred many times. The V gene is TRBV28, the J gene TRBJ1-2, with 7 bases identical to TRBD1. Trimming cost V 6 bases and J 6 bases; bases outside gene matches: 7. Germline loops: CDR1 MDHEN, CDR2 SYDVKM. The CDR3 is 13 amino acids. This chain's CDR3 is CASSPVQGDGYTF. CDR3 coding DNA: TGTGCCAGCAGCCCAGTCCAGGGGGATGGCTACACCTTC.

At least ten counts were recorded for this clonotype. The CDR3 nucleotides are TGTGCCAGCAGCGTAGTAGATACCAGACGCAATGAGCAGTTCTTC. As protein: CASSVVDTRRNEQFF. The rearrangement uses TRBV9 and TRBJ2-1, with D uncertain. V dropped 0 bases and J dropped 6 bases, with 13 bases sitting between them. Germline V gene lookup returns CDR1 SGDLS and CDR2 YYNGEE. The CDR3 is made up of 15 amino acids.

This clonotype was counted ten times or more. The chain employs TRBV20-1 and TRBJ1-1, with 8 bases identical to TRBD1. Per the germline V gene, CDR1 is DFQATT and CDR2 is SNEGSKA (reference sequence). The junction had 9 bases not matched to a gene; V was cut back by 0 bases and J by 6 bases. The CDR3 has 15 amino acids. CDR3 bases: TGCAGTGCTAGAGACCGGGACAGGTGGTTCTCTGAAGCTTTCTTT. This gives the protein CSARDRDRWFSEAFF.

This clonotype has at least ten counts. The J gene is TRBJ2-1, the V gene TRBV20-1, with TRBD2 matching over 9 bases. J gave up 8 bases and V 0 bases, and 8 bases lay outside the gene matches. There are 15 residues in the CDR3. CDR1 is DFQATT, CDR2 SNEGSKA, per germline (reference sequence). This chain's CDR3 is CSAREPAGGQHEQFF. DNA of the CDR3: TGCAGTGCTAGAGAACCGGCGGGAGGGCAGCATGAGCAGTTCTTC.

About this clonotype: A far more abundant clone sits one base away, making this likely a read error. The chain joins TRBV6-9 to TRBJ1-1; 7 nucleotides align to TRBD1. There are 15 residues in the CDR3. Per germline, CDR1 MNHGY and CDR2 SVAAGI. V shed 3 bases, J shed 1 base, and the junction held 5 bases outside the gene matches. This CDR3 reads CASSYPQGPNTEAFF. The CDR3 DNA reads TGTGCCAGCAGTTACCCACAGGGGCCGAACACTGAAGCTTTCTTT.

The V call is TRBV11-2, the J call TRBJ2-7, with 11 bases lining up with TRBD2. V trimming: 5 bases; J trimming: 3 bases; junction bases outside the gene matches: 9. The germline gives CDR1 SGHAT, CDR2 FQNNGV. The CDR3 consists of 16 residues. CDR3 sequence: CASSVISGRAFYEQYF. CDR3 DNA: TGTGCCAGCAGCGTGATTAGCGGGAGGGCTTTCTACGAGCAGTACTTC.

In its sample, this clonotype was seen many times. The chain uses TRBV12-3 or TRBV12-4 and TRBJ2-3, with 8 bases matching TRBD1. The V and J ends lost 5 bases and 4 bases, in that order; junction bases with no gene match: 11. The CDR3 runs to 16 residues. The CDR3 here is CASSPDPGGNPDTQYF. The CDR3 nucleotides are TGTGCCAGCAGTCCCGACCCAGGGGGCAACCCAGATACGCAGTATTTT.

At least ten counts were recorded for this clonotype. The CDR3 sequence is CASSPTGSGQPQHF. Here the CDR3 DNA reads TGCGCCAGCAGCCCAACAGGGTCCGGCCAGCCCCAGCATTTT. This chain links TRBV5-1 with TRBJ1-5; weak D call: TRBD1 (6 bases). The CDR3 is made up of 14 amino acids. Trimming took off 4 bases at V and 7 bases at J, with 15 bases between the two ends. Germline CDR1 SGHRS, CDR2 YFSETQ.

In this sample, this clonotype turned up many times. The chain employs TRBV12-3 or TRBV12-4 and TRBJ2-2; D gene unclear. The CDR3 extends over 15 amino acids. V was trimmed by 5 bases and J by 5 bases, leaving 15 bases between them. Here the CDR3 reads CASSPGPLRTGELFF. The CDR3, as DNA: TGTGCCAGCAGTCCCGGTCCCCTGCGGACCGGGGAGCTGTTTTTT.

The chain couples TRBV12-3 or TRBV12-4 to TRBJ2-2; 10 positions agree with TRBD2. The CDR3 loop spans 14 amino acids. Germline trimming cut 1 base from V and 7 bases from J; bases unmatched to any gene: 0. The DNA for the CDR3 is TGTGCCAGCAGTTTAGGGACTAGCGGCGGGGAGCTGTTTTTT. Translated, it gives CASSLGTSGGELFF.

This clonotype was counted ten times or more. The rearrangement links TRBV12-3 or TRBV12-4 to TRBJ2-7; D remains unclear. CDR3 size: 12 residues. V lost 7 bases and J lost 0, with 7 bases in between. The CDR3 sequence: CASMTGSYEQYF. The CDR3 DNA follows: TGTGCCAGCATGACGGGCTCCTACGAGCAGTACTTC.

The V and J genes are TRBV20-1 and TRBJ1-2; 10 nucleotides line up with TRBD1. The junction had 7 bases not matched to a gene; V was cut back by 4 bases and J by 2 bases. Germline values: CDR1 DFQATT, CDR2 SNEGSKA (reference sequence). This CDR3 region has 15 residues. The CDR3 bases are TGCAGTGCTAACGACAGGGGGCGCACAAACTATGGCTACACCTTC. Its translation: CSANDRGRTNYGYTF.